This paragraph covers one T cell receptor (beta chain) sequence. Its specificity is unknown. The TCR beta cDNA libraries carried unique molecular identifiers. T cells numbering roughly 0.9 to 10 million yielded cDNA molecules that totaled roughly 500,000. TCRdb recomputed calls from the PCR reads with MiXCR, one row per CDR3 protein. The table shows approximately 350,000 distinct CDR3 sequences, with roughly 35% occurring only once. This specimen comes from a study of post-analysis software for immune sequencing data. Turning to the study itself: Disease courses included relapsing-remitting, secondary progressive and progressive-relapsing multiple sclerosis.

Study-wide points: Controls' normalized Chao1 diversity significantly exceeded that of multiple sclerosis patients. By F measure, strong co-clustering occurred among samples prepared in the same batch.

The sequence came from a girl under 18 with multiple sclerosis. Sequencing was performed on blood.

For the CDR3, the DNA is TGCAGTGCTACGGACGGGCGATACGAGCAGTACTTC. Residues: CSATDGRYEQYF. V and J are TRBV20-1 and TRBJ2-7; no clear D. CDR1 is DFQATT, CDR2 SNEGSKA, per germline (reference sequence). V was pared by 4 bases and J by 4 bases, with 11 bases between. This CDR3 comprises 12 residues.